This T cell receptor (beta chain) was identified during a study of cytomegalovirus exposure and HLA in healthy donors. Regarding the study as a whole: Later, an analysis found that common viral pathogens appeared to be linked with several of the most significant clusters. Most TCR sequences were seen very rarely across donors, but some public TCRs occurred in many. Roughly uniform depth of sequencing across donors was assumed in presence/absence analyses. The study flagged approximately 180 TCR beta chains as cytomegalovirus-associated.

PCR used 60 Vbeta primers and 13 Jbeta primers. Sequencing was performed with immunoSEQ multiplex PCR; in TCRdb, only in-frame clones are kept and a portion is missing. The sample consists of around 120,000 clones, around 83% of them appearing once. The CDR3 consists of 14 residues. The ends were cut back, 2 bases at V and 4 bases at J, with 8 bases in the middle. Germline values: CDR1 WNHNN, CDR2 SYGVQD (reference sequence). Worth noting for this clone: What it binds is not known.

This rearrangement joins TRBV10-1 to TRBJ2-2; D ambiguous. The material sequenced was PBMCs. The receptor comes from a girl aged 2-10 years in good health and CMV-seronegative. The CDR3 protein is CASSEVRSTGELFF. The CDR3 DNA follows: TGCGCCAGCAGTGAGGTCCGGTCCACCGGGGAGCTGTTTTTT.